Many counts were recorded for the clone carrying this TCR beta chain. As for time point: newly diagnosed GD, antithyroid drugs for less than 3 months. The authors made the TCR library using RNA they extracted from PBMCs. This sample is part of a study of regulatory T cells in long-lasting Graves disease. Investigators prepared the TCR beta libraries by applying iRepertoire HTBI primers and Arm-PCR of CDR3 regions. TCRdb passed the multiplex PCR reads through MiXCR, listing each CDR3 protein once. This table has 560,000 or so distinct CDR3 sequences, roughly a sixth appearing once. The CDR3 runs to 13 residues. Trimming took off 5 bases at V and 5 bases at J, with 8 bases between the two ends. Germline values: CDR1 KGHDR, CDR2 SFDVKD. This same sample was also taken into another study, of T cells in Graves' hyperthyroidism and ophthalmopathy. That report notes: The HTBI primer set drove a first-round RT-PCR of the TCR CDR3.

This sequence was found in a man between 18 and 29 years old with Graves disease. Sequences were derived from peripheral blood mononuclear cells (PBMCs), sampled at new diagnosis, from a patient treated with antithyroid drugs. The chain has TRBV24-1 and TRBJ2-2; D not resolved. The CDR3 coding sequence is TGTGCCACCAGTGGTGACGTAACCGGGGAGCTGTTTTTT. Translation: CATSGDVTGELFF.